Following are 5 T cell receptor beta chains from one sample sequenced in a study of shared clonotypes between healthy human individuals (dated by TCRdb to 2020 to 2021). Library generation was performed with the immunoSEQ multiplex PCR assay. Here the immuneACCESS table is served through TCRdb, limited to in-frame sequences with V and J called. Missing clones are a known gap in these copies; in checked studies unresolved V genes cover under half, and the rest lacks a known reason. For this sample there are a few million clones; 90% to 95% appear just once. The top ten clonotypes cover over 0.12% of the sample. The material sequenced was naive CD4+ T cells sorted from blood. In light of the paper, this sample's cell subset or site label describes: CD45RA+ positively selected. The receptor set was obtained from a man between 18 and 29 years old in good health.

This clone was detected once. The chain has TRBV12-5 and TRBJ2-7, with TRBD2 matching 12 bases. Germline-derived CDR1 and CDR2 are LGHNT and FRNRAP. Trimming removed 1 base from V and 5 bases from J; junction bases left unmatched: 18. The CDR3 sequence is 20 residues long. The CDR3 spells CASGLARDKTSGSQRHEQYF. Here the CDR3 DNA reads TGTGCTAGTGGTTTGGCACGCGATAAGACTAGCGGGAGTCAGCGCCACGAGCAGTACTTC.

The chain joins TRBV10-1 to TRBJ2-7; D may match TRBD1 or TRBD2 (6 bases each). Trimming removed 11 bases from V and 4 bases from J, with 21 bases in between. The CDR3 spans 14 residues. CDR1 WNHNN and CDR2 SYGVQD come from the germline V gene (reference sequence). The CDR3 reads CAGGLRHPPYEQYF. CDR3 bases: TGCGCCGGGGGGCTGAGACATCCACCTTACGAGCAGTACTTC.

This chain joins TRBV5-1 and TRBJ2-5; weak D call: TRBD1 (6 bases). Trimming took 2 bases from V and 5 from J, leaving 13 bases between them. Germline CDR1 reads SGHRS; CDR2 reads YFSETQ. CDR3 length equals 14 residues. The CDR3 nucleotides are TGCGCCAGCAGCTTCGTGGGGGCTCTGGAGACCCAGTACTTC. Protein: CASSFVGALETQYF. Looking up the rest from reference TRBV5-1 and TRBJ2-5 gives the full variable domain: KAGVTQTPRYLIKTRGQQVTLSCSPISGHRSVSWYQQTPGQGLQFLFEYFSETQRNKGNFPGRFSGRQFSNSRSEMNVSTLELGDSALYLCASSFVGALETQYFGPGTRLLVL.

The chain uses TRBV5-1 and TRBJ2-7; 10 nucleotides align to TRBD2. The CDR3 is made up of 16 amino acids. V shed 2 bases, J shed 0 bases, and the junction held 5 bases outside the gene matches. From germline, CDR1 is SGHRS and CDR2 YFSETQ. CDR3 coding DNA: TGCGCCAGCAGCTTCTGGGCTAGCGGGGGCTCCTACGAGCAGTACTTC. Residues: CASSFWASGGSYEQYF.

This rearrangement joins TRBV12-5 to TRBJ1-2; 8 nucleotides align to TRBD1. The CDR3 consists of 14 residues. The germline V gene has CDR1 LGHNT and CDR2 FRNRAP. Trimming took 7 bases from V and 4 from J; bases not matched to a gene: 8. The DNA for the CDR3 is TGTGCTAGTGCTTCGACAGGGGCCCTCTATGGCTACACCTTC. This gives the protein CASASTGALYGYTF.